This is a list of T cell receptor beta chains from one sample in a study of Graves' ophthalmopathy and Graves' hyperthyroidism. TCRdb independently ran MiXCR on the multiplex PCR reads; one entry per CDR3 protein. The sample holds about 220,000 distinct CDR3 sequences, roughly 21% seen once. Sequencing was done on a sample of peripheral blood. Receptors originate from a woman aged 45-65 years with Graves' ophthalmopathy. Both conserved end residues are part of each CDR3. Each record gives: CDR3 DNA, CDR3 protein, clone size, J gene, D gene, V gene. A D gene is named only where the DNA matches it firmly. Not every row has a clone size; where given, it reads once, few, many or a size class.

DNA: TGTGCCAGCAGCCGCAACGGACAGGTGAACACTGAAGCTTTCTTT; CDR3: CASSRNGQVNTEAFF; size: many; J: TRBJ1-1; D: TRBD1; V: TRBV11-2
DNA: TGTGCCAGCAGCTTAACGGGGACGGGGGAGTACGAGCAGTACTTC; CDR3: CASSLTGTGEYEQYF; size: many; J: TRBJ2-7; D: NA; V: TRBV7-3
DNA: TGTGCCAGCGGAACAGGGTTGGAGACCCAGTACTTC; CDR3: CASGTGLETQYF; size: many; J: TRBJ2-5; D: NA; V: TRBV11-1
DNA: TGTGCCAGCGGCCCGACAGGGGGGAATCAGCCCCAGCATTTT; CDR3: CASGPTGGNQPQHF; size: NA; J: TRBJ1-5; D: TRBD1; V: TRBV6-1
DNA: TGCAGTGCGGAGGGAGTTGCTAGCGGGAGAACAGAGACCCAGTACTTC; CDR3: CSAEGVASGRTETQYF; size: many; J: TRBJ2-5; D: TRBD2; V: TRBV20-1
DNA: TGTGCCAGCAGGTTGTTGAGCCCCTCGCACGAGCAGTACTTC; CDR3: CASRLLSPSHEQYF; size: many; J: TRBJ2-7; D: NA; V: TRBV28
DNA: TGTGCCAGCAGTACCTCGGGACAGGGGGCCGGGCAGCCCCAGCATTTT; CDR3: CASSTSGQGAGQPQHF; size: many; J: TRBJ1-5; D: TRBD1; V: TRBV6-5
DNA: TGTGCCAGCAGTTTGTTTCCGGGACAGGTTTTCTACGAGCAGTACTTC; CDR3: CASSLFPGQVFYEQYF; size: many; J: TRBJ2-7; D: TRBD1; V: TRBV27
DNA: TGTGCCAGCAGTTACTCAATTCAGGGCTCCAACAATGAGCAGTTCTTC; CDR3: CASSYSIQGSNNEQFF; size: many; J: TRBJ2-1; D: NA; V: TRBV6-2/TRBV6-3
DNA: TGTGCCAGCAGCTTCCGGGACGGCCAAGAGACCCAGTACTTC; CDR3: CASSFRDGQETQYF; size: many; J: TRBJ2-5; D: NA; V: TRBV7-9
DNA: TGTGCCACCAGTGCTACTGGACGAGAAGCTTTCTTT; CDR3: CATSATGREAFF; size: many; J: TRBJ1-1; D: NA; V: TRBV24-1
DNA: TGTGCCAGCAGTTTAAACCATCAGCCCCAGCATTTT; CDR3: CASSLNHQPQHF; size: many; J: TRBJ1-5; D: NA; V: TRBV27
DNA: TGTGCCACCAGTGTAAGGGGATCTGGGGCCAACGTCCTGACTTTC; CDR3: CATSVRGSGANVLTF; size: many; J: TRBJ2-6; D: NA; V: TRBV24-1
DNA: TGTGCCAGCAGTAAGAGAGGGACGGCCTCCTCCTACGAGCAGTACTTC; CDR3: CASSKRGTASSYEQYF; size: many; J: TRBJ2-7; D: NA; V: TRBV6-1
DNA: TGCGCCAGCAGCTTGTGGGGACGAGGGGATAACACTGAAGCTTTCTTT; CDR3: CASSLWGRGDNTEAFF; size: NA; J: TRBJ1-1; D: NA; V: TRBV5-1
DNA: TGTGCCAGCAGTTTAGCGTTGGAACCCCAGCATTTT; CDR3: CASSLALEPQHF; size: NA; J: TRBJ1-5; D: NA; V: TRBV12-3/TRBV12-4
DNA: TGTGCCAGCAGTTTCGGACAGGGGTGGGAGCAGTACTTC; CDR3: CASSFGQGWEQYF; size: NA; J: TRBJ2-7; D: TRBD1; V: TRBV27
DNA: TGTGCCAGCAGTCCTTCGGGGGGGGGCACTGAAGCTTTCTTT; CDR3: CASSPSGGGTEAFF; size: many; J: TRBJ1-1; D: NA; V: TRBV28
DNA: TGTGCCAGCAGCTTAATGGGCAGCAGCACCGGGGAGCTGTTTTTT; CDR3: CASSLMGSSTGELFF; size: many; J: TRBJ2-2; D: NA; V: TRBV7-3
DNA: TGTGCCAGTATGCCCCACCAGATGGACACTGAAGCTTTCTTT; CDR3: CASMPHQMDTEAFF; size: many; J: TRBJ1-1; D: NA; V: TRBV19
DNA: TGTGCCAGCAGTTACGACGGGAGGGGGACCGGGGAGCTGTTTTTT; CDR3: CASSYDGRGTGELFF; size: many; J: TRBJ2-2; D: TRBD2; V: TRBV6-5
DNA: TGCAGTGCTCTCTCAGCGGGAGCCCCGGGAGAGACCCAGTACTTC; CDR3: CSALSAGAPGETQYF; size: NA; J: TRBJ2-5; D: TRBD2; V: TRBV20-1
DNA: TGTGCCAGCAGTTTACGGACAGATAGCAATCAGCCCCAGCATTTT; CDR3: CASSLRTDSNQPQHF; size: many; J: TRBJ1-5; D: NA; V: TRBV27
DNA: TGTGCCAGCAGTTTAAACCCCCTTGGCGGAACTGAAGCTTTCTTT; CDR3: CASSLNPLGGTEAFF; size: NA; J: TRBJ1-1; D: NA; V: TRBV27
DNA: TGCAGCGACATAACGGCAGGGGAAGAGACCCAGTACTTC; CDR3: CSDITAGEETQYF; size: many; J: TRBJ2-5; D: NA; V: TRBV29-1
DNA: TGTGCCAGCAGTGAAGGGACAGGGGGCCAGGGGACCCAGTACTTC; CDR3: CASSEGTGGQGTQYF; size: many; J: TRBJ2-5; D: TRBD1; V: TRBV6-1